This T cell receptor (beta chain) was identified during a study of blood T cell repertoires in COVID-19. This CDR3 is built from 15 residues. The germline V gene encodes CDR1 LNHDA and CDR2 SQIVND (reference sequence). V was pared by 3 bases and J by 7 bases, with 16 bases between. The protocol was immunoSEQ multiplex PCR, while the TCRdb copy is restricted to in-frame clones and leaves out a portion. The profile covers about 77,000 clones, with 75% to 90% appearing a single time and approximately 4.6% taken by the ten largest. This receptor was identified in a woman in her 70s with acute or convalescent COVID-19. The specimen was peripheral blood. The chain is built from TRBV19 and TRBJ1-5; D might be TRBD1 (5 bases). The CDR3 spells CASSIQWGSSQPQHF. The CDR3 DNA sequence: TGTGCCAGTAGTATTCAGTGGGGCAGCAGCCAGCCCCAGCATTTT.